This record concerns one TCR beta chain sequence. The antigen is unknown. Trimming took 2 bases from V and 6 from J; bases not matched to a gene: 6. Germline-derived CDR1 and CDR2 are MNHEY and SVGAGI. The CDR3 consists of 15 residues. The table came from immunoSEQ multiplex PCR; TCRdb's copy has only in-frame clones and leaves some out. This table has over 25,000 clones, about nine tenths appearing once. Whether given at about 4 or about 12 weeks, second doses were pooled. The sample comes from a study of T cell responses to AZD1222 COVID-19 vaccine. Findings of the study overall: Every sample of the repertoires postdated the peak T cell response. The sample set comprised mostly white British donors with more females, and clonal diversity was possibly underestimated. Breadth and depth of Spike-specific TCRs rose after two AZD1222 doses.

The receptor was derived from an adult who received the AZD1222 COVID-19 vaccine. The sample was peripheral blood, taken 28 days after the second AZD1222 dose. The chain employs TRBV6-5 and TRBJ1-5; TRBD1 matches at 8 bases. This CDR3 is CASSYEDRESQPQHF. For the CDR3, the DNA is TGTGCCAGCAGTTACGAGGACAGGGAAAGTCAGCCCCAGCATTTT.